This entry is about one T cell receptor (beta chain). These data belong to a study of cytomegalovirus exposure and HLA in healthy donors. Only in-frame clones appear in the TCRdb table, and some are missing; sequencing was by immunoSEQ multiplex PCR. Of 150,000 to 200,000 clones listed, approximately 84% are singletons. This CDR3 region has 15 residues. Germline V gives CDR1 SGHTA, CDR2 FQGTGA. Deletions cut 0 bases from V and 2 bases from J, with 5 bases between. The receptor comes from a man aged 18 to 35 in good health and CMV-seropositive. The chain has TRBV7-3 and TRBJ2-6, with D possibly being TRBD2 (5 bases). Sequencing was carried out using PBMCs. CDR3 bases: TGTGCCAGCAGCTTAACGCGGGCTGGGGCCAACGTCCTGACTTTC. It codes for CASSLTRAGANVLTF.